Following are 10 T cell receptor beta chains from one sample sequenced in a study of blood T cells in healthy people across ages. Using a J-beta primer mix together with a sample-barcoded 5' primer, a second PCR was run for about 6 to 12 cycles. Using its own MiXCR run on the 5' RACE reads, TCRdb lists one record per CDR3 protein. The sample has roughly 1,800,000 distinct CDR3 sequences; roughly 49% are singletons. Sequencing was carried out using blood. The receptors were sampled from a woman aged 40 to 50 in good health.

This chain connects TRBV24-1 to TRBJ2-5; possible D gene TRBD1, 6 bases. This CDR3 has 15 amino acids. The ends were cut back, 2 bases at V and 1 base at J, with 10 bases in the middle. From germline, CDR1 is KGHDR and CDR2 SFDVKD. Here the CDR3 DNA reads TGTGCCACCAGTGATTCACAGGGCCTCCAAGAGACCCAGTACTTC. Its protein is CATSDSQGLQETQYF.

The chain employs TRBV20-1 and TRBJ2-1; D call uncertain. The better agreement between TRBJ2-7 and the DNA end casts doubt on the J call. Germline CDR1 DFQATT, CDR2 SNEGSKA (reference sequence). The CDR3 sequence is 14 residues long. The CDR3 bases are TGCAGTGCTAGAAAGCCCGCCTCCTACAATGAGCAGTACTTC. As protein: CSARKPASYNEQYF.

This clonotype was seen a few times. The chain couples TRBV7-2 to TRBJ1-5; the D is unclear. The CDR3 consists of 15 residues. Looked up from germline, CDR1 is SGHTA and CDR2 is FQGNSA. V lost 1 base and J 4 bases, leaving 11 bases between the germline ends. CDR3 coding DNA: TGTGCCAGCAGCTTAGACCCGGGCCCTAATCAGCCCCAGCATTTT. This codes for CASSLDPGPNQPQHF.

The rearrangement links TRBV29-1 to TRBJ2-1; D perhaps matches TRBD1 (5 bases). V shed 5 bases and J shed 5 bases, with 13 bases lying between them. The germline V gene encodes CDR1 SQVTM and CDR2 ANQGSEA. The CDR3 covers 13 residues. The CDR3: CSVFSTDNNEQFF. CDR3 sequence (DNA): TGCAGCGTTTTCTCCACGGACAACAATGAGCAGTTCTTC.

This clonotype was found many times. The chain uses TRBV28 and TRBJ2-7; the D gene is possibly TRBD1 (8 bases). CDR3 length: 14 residues. Germline loops: CDR1 MDHEN, CDR2 SYDVKM. Trimming pared 3 bases from V and 4 bases from J, leaving 13 bases between. The chain's CDR3 is CASSFDRGGYEQYF. CDR3 bases: TGTGCCAGCAGTTTCGACAGGGGAGGGTACGAGCAGTACTTC.

The rearrangement links TRBV7-2 to TRBJ2-6, with 9 bases lining up with TRBD2. The germline V gene has CDR1 SGHTA and CDR2 FQGNSA. V trimming: 1 base; J trimming: 2 bases; junction bases outside the gene matches: 3. The CDR3 runs 17 residues. Here the CDR3 reads CASSLGGGATGANVLTF. The CDR3 nucleotides are TGTGCCAGCAGCTTAGGCGGGGGGGCCACTGGGGCCAACGTCCTGACTTTC.

The V call is TRBV20-1, the J call TRBJ2-7; TRBD2 agrees at 8 bases. The CDR3 has 14 residues. J gave up 5 bases and V 4 bases, and 10 bases lay outside the gene matches. Germline CDR1 reads DFQATT; CDR2 reads SNEGSKA (reference sequence). This CDR3 reads CSANMGTRRHEQYF. The CDR3 DNA is TGCAGTGCTAACATGGGGACTAGGCGCCACGAGCAGTACTTC.

The genes are TRBV4-1 and TRBJ2-1; 9 bases agree with TRBD2. Judging by the DNA end, TRBJ2-7 fits better; the J call may be wrong. Germline CDR1 MGHRA, CDR2 YSYEKL. The CDR3 consists of 17 residues. The CDR3 spells CASSQVMRGGSYNEQYF. The CDR3 DNA sequence: TGCGCCAGCAGCCAAGTTATGCGGGGGGGCTCCTACAATGAGCAGTACTTC.

The V and J genes are TRBV7-6 and TRBJ2-5; 7 bases line up with TRBD1. The CDR3 totals 16 residues. The V gene end was trimmed by 3 bases and the J gene end by 4 bases; junction bases not matched to a gene: 11. In germline, CDR1 is SGHVS, CDR2 FNYEAQ. The CDR3 reads CASSLEDRTRRETQYF. DNA for the CDR3: TGTGCCAGCAGCTTGGAGGACAGGACCCGGCGAGAGACCCAGTACTTC.

The V call is TRBV9, the J call TRBJ2-1; D might be TRBD2 (6 bases). V was clipped by 0 bases and J by 5 bases, with 15 bases between them. This CDR3 contains 16 residues. Germline V lookup: CDR1 SGDLS, CDR2 YYNGEE. As DNA, the CDR3 is TGTGCCAGCAGCGTAGCGGAACGGGGGTTCCACAATGAGCAGTTCTTC. Translating gives CASSVAERGFHNEQFF.